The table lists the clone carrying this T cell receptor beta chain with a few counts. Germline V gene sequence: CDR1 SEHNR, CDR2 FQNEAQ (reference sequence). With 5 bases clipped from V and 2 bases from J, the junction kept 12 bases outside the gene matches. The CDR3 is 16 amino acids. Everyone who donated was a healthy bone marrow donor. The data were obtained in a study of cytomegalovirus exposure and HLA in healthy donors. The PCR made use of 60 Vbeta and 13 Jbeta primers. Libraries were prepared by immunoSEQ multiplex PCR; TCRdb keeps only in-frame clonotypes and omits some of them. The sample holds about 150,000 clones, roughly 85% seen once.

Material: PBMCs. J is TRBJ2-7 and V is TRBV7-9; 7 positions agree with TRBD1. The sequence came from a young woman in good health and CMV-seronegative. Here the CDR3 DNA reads TGTGCCAGCAGCCAAACTCGACGAGGGGGCCCCTACGAGCAGTACTTC. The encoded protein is CASSQTRRGGPYEQYF.